These T cell receptor beta chains were read from a single sample in a study of T-cell reconstitution after alpha-beta-depleted transplantation in children. Via MiXCR, TCRdb re-called the PCR reads, giving one row per CDR3 protein. The sample includes about 200,000 distinct CDR3 sequences, roughly 6.5% of them seen just once. The specimen was PBMCs, collected before TCRalphabeta/CD19-depleted stem cell transplant. The receptor source for this set is a girl under three years old with combined immunodeficiency, due to receive a stem cell transplant. Both conserved end residues are part of each CDR3. Fields, in order: clone size, V gene, J gene, D gene, CDR3 protein, CDR3 DNA. D genes are given only for firm matches. Size is stated for part of the rows, as once, few or many counts, or as a class when the clone is expanded.

many	TRBV6-5	TRBJ2-1	.	CASSYLQGTTNEQFF	TGTGCCAGCAGTTACTTACAGGGTACTACCAATGAGCAGTTCTTC
many	TRBV7-2	TRBJ2-2	.	CASSLLSWGGDTGELFF	TGTGCCAGCAGCTTACTTTCGTGGGGGGGCGACACCGGGGAGCTGTTTTTT
many	TRBV2	TRBJ1-1	.	CASQNRYNTEAFF	TGTGCCAGCCAAAACAGGTATAACACTGAAGCTTTCTTT
.	TRBV20-1	TRBJ2-1	TRBD2	CSAPTSGRTLLDEQFF	TGCAGTGCCCCGACTAGCGGGAGGACATTATTGGATGAGCAGTTCTTC
many	TRBV20-1	TRBJ1-2	.	CSAEDRFMGYTF	TGCAGTGCCGAGGACAGATTTATGGGCTACACCTTC
many	TRBV6-1	TRBJ2-3	.	CASSEASTDTQYF	TGTGCCAGCAGTGAGGCCAGCACAGATACGCAGTATTTT
many	TRBV12-3/TRBV12-4	TRBJ2-5	TRBD2	CASSPPGLASSQETQYF	TGTGCCAGCAGTCCCCCCGGACTAGCGAGTAGTCAAGAGACCCAGTACTTC
many	TRBV12-5	TRBJ2-1	.	CASGLVVNEQFF	TGTGCTAGTGGTTTGGTGGTCAATGAGCAGTTCTTC
many	TRBV7-8	TRBJ2-5	TRBD1	CASSLDVWGQQETQYF	TGTGCCAGCAGCTTAGATGTGTGGGGACAGCAAGAGACCCAGTACTTC
many	TRBV18	TRBJ1-1	.	CASSPQSNTEAFF	TGTGCCAGCTCACCTCAGTCGAACACTGAAGCTTTCTTT
many	TRBV15	TRBJ1-1	TRBD1	CATSRKKFGTGTGEDTEAFF	TGTGCCACCAGCAGAAAAAAGTTCGGGACAGGGACCGGGGAGGACACTGAAGCTTTCTTT
many	TRBV29-1	TRBJ2-5	.	CSLLGLQETQYF	TGCAGCCTCCTGGGGTTACAAGAGACCCAGTACTTC
.	TRBV20-1	TRBJ2-7	TRBD2	CSASPSGISYEQYF	TGCAGTGCTAGCCCTAGCGGGATCTCCTACGAGCAGTACTTC
many	TRBV3-1	TRBJ2-7	TRBD2	CASSQDGAGPYEQYF	TGTGCCAGCAGCCAAGATGGAGCGGGGCCCTACGAGCAGTACTTC
many	TRBV27	TRBJ2-1	TRBD1	CASSLGTGPHNEQFF	TGTGCCAGCAGTCTCGGGACAGGTCCCCACAATGAGCAGTTCTTC
many	TRBV4-1	TRBJ2-1	.	CASSQDIRSYNEQFF	TGCGCCAGCAGCCAAGATATAAGGTCCTACAATGAGCAGTTCTTC
many	TRBV7-2	TRBJ2-1	.	CASAGEIF	TGTGCCAGCGCGGGTGAGATCTTC
many	TRBV4-2	TRBJ2-1	TRBD2	CASCPGVAGAHNEQFF	TGTGCCAGCTGCCCGGGGGTAGCGGGGGCGCACAATGAGCAGTTCTTC
many	TRBV20-1	TRBJ2-1	.	CSARPQVSPYNEQFF	TGCAGTGCTAGACCGCAGGTTTCCCCCTACAATGAGCAGTTCTTC
many	TRBV15	TRBJ2-5	.	CATSRDNGETQYF	TGTGCCACCAGCAGAGATAACGGGGAGACCCAGTACTTC
many	TRBV6-5	TRBJ1-1	.	CASSWGTGSNTEAFF	TGTGCCAGCAGTTGGGGTACAGGATCAAACACTGAAGCTTTCTTT
many	TRBV28	TRBJ2-1	.	CASSSPLSRLINEQFF	TGTGCCAGCAGTTCGCCCCTATCTAGGTTGATTAATGAGCAGTTCTTC
many	TRBV9	TRBJ2-7	TRBD2	CASSVVAGGLYEQYF	TGTGCCAGCAGCGTAGTAGCGGGAGGCCTCTACGAGCAGTACTTC
many	TRBV11-3	TRBJ2-3	.	CASRLPSTDTQYF	TGTGCCAGCAGACTACCTAGTACCGATACGCAGTATTTT
.	TRBV30	TRBJ2-7	.	CAWSVRGGSYEQYF	TGTGCCTGGAGTGTAAGGGGCGGATCCTACGAGCAGTACTTC
many	TRBV10-3	TRBJ2-1	.	CATSINTYNEQFF	TGTGCCACCTCAATAAACACCTACAATGAGCAGTTCTTC
many	TRBV12-3/TRBV12-4	TRBJ2-3	.	CASSLPPGQDTQYF	TGTGCCAGCAGTTTACCCCCGGGACAAGATACGCAGTATTTT
many	TRBV7-9	TRBJ2-1	.	CASSQTTYNEQFF	TGTGCCAGCAGCCAAACTACTTACAATGAGCAGTTCTTC
many	TRBV5-1	TRBJ2-7	.	CASSLVSFSSYEQYF	TGCGCCAGCAGCTTGGTCAGCTTTAGCTCCTACGAGCAGTACTTC
many	TRBV9	TRBJ2-1	.	CASSPEGRVYNEQFF	TGTGCCAGCAGCCCCGAAGGGAGAGTCTACAATGAGCAGTTCTTC